The entry below gives a single TCR beta chain sequence along with its context. No antigen is known for it. This sample was included in a study of OX40 agonist ivuxolimab in advanced cancers. Study-level background: Dosing consisted of intravenous ivuxolimab at 0.01 to 10 mg/kg every 2 weeks. Notes on the study in general: By week 6 at 0.1 to 3.0 mg/kg, blood CD4+ and CD8+ T cells had expanded clonally. Patients who responded partially at 0.1-3.0 mg/kg showed clonal expansion ranking among the lowest.

Germline assignment: CDR1 SNHLY and CDR2 FYNNEI. With 5 bases removed from V and 8 bases from J, the gap between germline ends came to 12 bases. The CDR3 is 13 residues long. Generated by immunoSEQ multiplex PCR, the TCRdb table keeps only in-frame clones and is missing some. The sample consists of 72,000 or so clones, around 87% of them appearing once. The receptor's source is an adult with an advanced solid tumor such as melanoma, head and neck, liver or kidney cancer. The chain combines TRBV2 with TRBJ2-2; weak D call: TRBD2 (5 bases). This specimen consisted of CD4+ or CD8+ T cells sorted from blood, obtained in a trial of the OX40 agonist ivuxolimab. The CDR3 reads CASSLDPGGELFF. CDR3 nucleotide sequence: TGTGCCAGCAGTCTGGACCCGGGGGGGGAGCTGTTTTTT. The full variable domain, completed using reference TRBV2 and TRBJ2-2, is EPEVTQTPSHQVTQMGQEVILRCVPISNHLYFYWYRQILGQKVEFLVSFYNNEISEKSEIFDDQFSVERPDGSNFTLKIRSTKLEDSAMYFCASSLDPGGELFFGEGSRLTVL.